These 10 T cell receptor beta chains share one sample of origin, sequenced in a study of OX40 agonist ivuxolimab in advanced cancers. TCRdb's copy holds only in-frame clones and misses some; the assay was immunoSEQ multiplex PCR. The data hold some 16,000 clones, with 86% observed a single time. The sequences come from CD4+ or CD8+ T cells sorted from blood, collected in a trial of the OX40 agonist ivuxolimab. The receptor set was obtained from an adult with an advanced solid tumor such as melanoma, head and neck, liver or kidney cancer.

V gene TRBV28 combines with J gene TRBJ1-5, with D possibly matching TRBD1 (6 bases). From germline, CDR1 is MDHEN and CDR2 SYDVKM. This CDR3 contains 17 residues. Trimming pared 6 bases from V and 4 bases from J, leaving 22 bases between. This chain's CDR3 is CASSNTGGAHGNQPQHF. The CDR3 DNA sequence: TGTGCCAGCAGCAACACCGGGGGCGCGCATGGGAATCAGCCCCAGCATTTT.

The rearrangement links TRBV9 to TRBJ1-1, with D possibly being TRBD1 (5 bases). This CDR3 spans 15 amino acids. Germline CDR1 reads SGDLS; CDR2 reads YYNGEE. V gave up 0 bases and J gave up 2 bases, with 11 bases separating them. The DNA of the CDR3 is TGTGCCAGCAGCGTAGGTGGGGGGAGTAACACTGAAGCTTTCTTT. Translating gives CASSVGGGSNTEAFF.

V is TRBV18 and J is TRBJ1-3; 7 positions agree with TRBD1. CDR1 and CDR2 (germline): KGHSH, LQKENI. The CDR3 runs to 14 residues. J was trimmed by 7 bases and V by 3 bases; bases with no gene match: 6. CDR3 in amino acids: CASSPKGQWNTIYF. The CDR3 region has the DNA TGTGCCAGCTCACCGAAGGGACAGTGGAACACCATATATTTT. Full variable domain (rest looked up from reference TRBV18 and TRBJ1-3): NAGVMQNPRHLVRRRGQEARLRCSPMKGHSHVYWYRQLPEEGLKFMVYLQKENIIDESGMPKERFSAEFPKEGPSILRIQQVVRGDSAAYFCASSPKGQWNTIYFGEGSWLTVV.

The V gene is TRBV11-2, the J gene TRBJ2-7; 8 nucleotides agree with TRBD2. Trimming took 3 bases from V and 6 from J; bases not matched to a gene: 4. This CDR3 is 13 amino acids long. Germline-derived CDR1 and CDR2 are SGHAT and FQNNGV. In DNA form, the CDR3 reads TGTGCCAGCAGCTTCGGGACTAGTCGCGAGCAGTACTTC. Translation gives CASSFGTSREQYF.

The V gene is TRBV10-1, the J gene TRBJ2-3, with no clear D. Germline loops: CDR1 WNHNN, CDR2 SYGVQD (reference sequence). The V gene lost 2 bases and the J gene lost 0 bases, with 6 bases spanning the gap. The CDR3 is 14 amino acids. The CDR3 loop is CASSERASTDTQYF. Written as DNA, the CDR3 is TGCGCCAGCAGTGAGAGGGCTAGCACAGATACGCAGTATTTT.

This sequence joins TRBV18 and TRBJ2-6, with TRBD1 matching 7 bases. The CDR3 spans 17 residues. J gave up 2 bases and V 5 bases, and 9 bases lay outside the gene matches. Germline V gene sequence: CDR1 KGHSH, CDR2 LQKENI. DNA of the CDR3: TGTGCCAGCTCAGGGGAACAGGGGAGAACTGGGGCCAACGTCCTGACTTTC. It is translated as CASSGEQGRTGANVLTF.

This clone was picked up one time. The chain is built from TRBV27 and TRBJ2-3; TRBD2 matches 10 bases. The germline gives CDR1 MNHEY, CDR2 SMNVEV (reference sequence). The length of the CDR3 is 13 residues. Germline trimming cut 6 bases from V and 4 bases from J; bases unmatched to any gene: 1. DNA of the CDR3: TGTGCCAGCAGAGCGGGAGGGTCAGATACGCAGTATTTT. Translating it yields CASRAGGSDTQYF.

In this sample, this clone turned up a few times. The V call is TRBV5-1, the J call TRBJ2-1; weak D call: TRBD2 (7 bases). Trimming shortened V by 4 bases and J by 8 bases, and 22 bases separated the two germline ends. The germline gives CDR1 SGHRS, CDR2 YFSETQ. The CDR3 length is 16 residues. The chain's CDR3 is CASSPAAGHPIDEQFF. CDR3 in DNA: TGCGCCAGCAGCCCCGCAGCGGGACATCCGATCGATGAGCAGTTCTTC.

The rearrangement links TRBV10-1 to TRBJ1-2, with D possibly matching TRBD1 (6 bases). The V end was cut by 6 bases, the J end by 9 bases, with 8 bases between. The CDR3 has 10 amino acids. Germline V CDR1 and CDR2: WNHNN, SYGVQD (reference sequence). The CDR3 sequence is CASRDSRYTF. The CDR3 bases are TGCGCCAGCAGGGACAGTCGCTACACCTTC.

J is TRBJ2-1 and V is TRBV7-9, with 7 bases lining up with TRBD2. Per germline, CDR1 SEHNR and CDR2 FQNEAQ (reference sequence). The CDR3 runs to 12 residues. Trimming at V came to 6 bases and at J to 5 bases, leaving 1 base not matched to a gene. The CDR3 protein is CASSGGDNEQFF. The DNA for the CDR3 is TGTGCCAGCAGTGGGGGGGACAATGAGCAGTTCTTC.